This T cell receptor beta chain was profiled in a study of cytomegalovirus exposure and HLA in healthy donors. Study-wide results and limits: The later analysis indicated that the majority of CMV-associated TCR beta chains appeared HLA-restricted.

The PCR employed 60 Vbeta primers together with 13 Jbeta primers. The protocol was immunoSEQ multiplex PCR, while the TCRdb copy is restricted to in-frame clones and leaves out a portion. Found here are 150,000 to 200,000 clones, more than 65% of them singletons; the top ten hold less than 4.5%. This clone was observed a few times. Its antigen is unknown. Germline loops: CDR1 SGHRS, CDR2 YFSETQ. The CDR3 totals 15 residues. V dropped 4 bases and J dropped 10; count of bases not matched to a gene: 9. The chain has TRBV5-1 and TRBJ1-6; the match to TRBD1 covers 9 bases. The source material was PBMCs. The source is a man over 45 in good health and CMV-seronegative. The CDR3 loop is CASSRSGQGGSPLHF. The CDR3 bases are TGCGCCAGCAGCCGATCGGGACAGGGCGGGTCACCCCTCCACTTT.